This is a list of T cell receptor beta chains from one sample in a study of somatic mutations in cytotoxic T cells in rheumatoid arthritis. Data came from immunoSEQ multiplex PCR; TCRdb stores just in-frame clones and leaves some out. The sample consists of about 1,400 clones, approximately 88% of them appearing once. Sequencing was carried out using CD8+ T cells sorted from blood. The source is a woman between 70 and 85 years old with rheumatoid arthritis. Each CDR3 is given with its conserved first and last residue. A D gene is named only where the DNA matches it firmly. Size values are once, few and many counts, or a class for expanded clones, and some rows have none.

cdr3_aa	cdr3_nt	d_call	cdr3_length	clone_size	v_call	j_call
CASSLVTSGMGEQYF	TGTGCCAGCAGCTTAGTCACTAGCGGGATGGGCGAGCAGTACTTC	TRBD2	15	NA	TRBV7-9	TRBJ2-7
CASSIGLADQETQYF	TGTGCCAGTAGTATTGGCCTAGCGGACCAAGAGACCCAGTACTTC	TRBD2	15	once	TRBV19	TRBJ2-5
CASSKAGPNQPQHF	TGTGCCAGCAGCAAGGCAGGGCCCAATCAGCCCCAGCATTTT	NA	14	NA	TRBV4-2	TRBJ1-5
CASSLYRPRTHLGREQYF	TGTGCCAGCAGTTTATATCGGCCGAGGACTCATCTCGGCCGGGAGCAGTACTTC	NA	18	NA	TRBV28	TRBJ2-7
CASSQILPGGPGELFF	TGCGCCAGCAGCCAAATTCTTCCGGGGGGGCCGGGGGAGCTGTTTTTT	TRBD2	16	NA	TRBV4-1	TRBJ2-2
CASTQGGSEQFF	TGCGCCAGTACACAGGGCGGCAGTGAGCAGTTCTTC	NA	12	NA	TRBV4-1	TRBJ2-1
CASSSTSGDTDTQYF	TGTGCCAGCAGCTCTACTAGCGGGGACACAGATACGCAGTATTTT	TRBD2	15	NA	TRBV6-4	TRBJ2-3
CASRATASGRSYEQYF	TGTGCCAGCAGGGCGACGGCTAGCGGGAGATCCTACGAGCAGTACTTC	TRBD2	16	once	TRBV2	TRBJ2-7
CASSLGYLVSDSGANVLTF	TGTGCCAGCAGTTTAGGTTACCTGGTTTCAGACTCTGGGGCCAACGTCCTGACTTTC	NA	19	NA	TRBV27	TRBJ2-6
CAVFRDRGTTGELFF	TGTGCCGTATTTAGGGACAGGGGAACCACCGGGGAGCTGTTTTTT	TRBD1	15	NA	TRBV10-3	TRBJ2-2
CASSFAPSADEQYF	TGTGCCAGCAGTTTTGCCCCCAGTGCCGACGAGCAGTACTTC	NA	14	NA	TRBV5-8	TRBJ2-7
CASSDGTGEAYEQYF	TGTGCCAGCAGTGACGGGACAGGTGAAGCCTACGAGCAGTACTTC	TRBD1	15	NA	TRBV6-1	TRBJ2-7
CASSQIDYEQYF	TGTGCCAGCAGCCAAATAGACTACGAGCAGTACTTC	NA	12	NA	TRBV14	TRBJ2-7
CASSPNFYEQYF	TGTGCCAGCAGCCCCAACTTCTACGAGCAGTACTTC	NA	12	NA	TRBV7-2	TRBJ2-7
CASSKAGLAGGSSYEQYF	TGTGCCAGCAGCAAAGCGGGACTAGCGGGGGGGAGCTCCTACGAGCAGTACTTC	NA	18	NA	TRBV21-1	TRBJ2-7
CASSFRDRGSYEQYF	TGCGCCAGCAGCTTCCGGGACAGGGGGTCCTACGAGCAGTACTTC	TRBD1	15	NA	TRBV5-1	TRBJ2-7
CASGWGGTEAFF	TGTGCCAGTGGATGGGGGGGGACTGAAGCTTTCTTT	NA	12	NA	TRBV19	TRBJ1-1
CASRPGRMQYF	TGTGCCAGCAGGCCAGGGCGGATGCAGTATTTT	NA	11	NA	TRBV2	TRBJ2-3
CASRGGLADNNEQFF	TGCGCCAGCAGAGGGGGACTAGCGGACAACAATGAGCAGTTCTTC	TRBD2	15	NA	TRBV10-1	TRBJ2-1